This T cell receptor beta chain was sequenced in a study of shared clonotypes between healthy human individuals. Study results and limitations: Sampling used blood alone; tissue repertoires probably differ.

This CDR3 has 11 residues. Germline assignment: CDR1 MDHEN and CDR2 SYDVKM. Trimming took 5 bases from V and 4 from J, leaving 6 bases between them. Assay: immunoSEQ multiplex PCR; the TCRdb copy retains only in-frame clones and omits some. This sample has more than 400,000 clones, with over 75% found just once. With regard to this clone: The antigen is undetermined. The same CDR3 arises from other DNA sequences in this sample as well.

When samples were unsorted, about 90 million PBMCs were used for genomic DNA. The receptor comes from a woman aged 40-49 years in good health. Some clones in this sample may be carry-over from other donors' samples. The V gene is TRBV28, the J gene TRBJ2-7, with D perhaps TRBD1 (5 bases). The specimen sequenced was PBMCs. In DNA form, the CDR3 reads TGTGCCAGCAGTACAGGTTACGAGCAGTACTTC. This encodes CASSTGYEQYF.